This T cell receptor (beta chain) was documented in a study of cytomegalovirus exposure and HLA in healthy donors. Overall study results and limits: Later analysis associated a missense DCLRE1C variant with TCR beta V- and J-gene trimming. Fewer N-insertions than the roughly 630-donor mean were reportedly shown by an Asian-associated ancestry cluster in a later analysis.

Note on this clone: Its matching antigen is unknown.

PCR amplification relied on 60 Vbeta primers (plus 13 Jbeta primers). Profiling relied on immunoSEQ multiplex PCR, and the TCRdb table lists in-frame clones only, not all of them. The repertoire consists of roughly 100,000 clones, with approximately 69% occurring once and the leading ten covering 5.9%. CDR1 and CDR2 (germline): SNHLY, FYNNEI. The CDR3 has 14 amino acids. The V end lost 3 bases, the J end lost 2 bases, and 10 bases lay between the germline ends. J is TRBJ1-2 and V is TRBV2; tentatively, D is TRBD1 (5 bases). The TCR comes from a boy aged 5-17 years in good health and CMV-seropositive. Specimen: PBMCs. CDR3 protein: CASSDPGGNYGYTF. Written as DNA, the CDR3 is TGTGCCAGCAGTGACCCCGGGGGAAACTATGGCTACACCTTC.